The clone carrying this T cell receptor (beta chain) was seen a handful of times. Its specificity is not known. Germline V gene data show CDR1 as SGHVS and CDR2 as FQNEAQ. Trimming took 2 bases from V and 0 from J, leaving 19 bases between them. This CDR3 has 18 amino acids. The TCR beta library used iRepertoire HTBI primers with Arm-PCR amplification of CDR3. TCRdb analysed the multiplex PCR reads with MiXCR anew, one entry per CDR3 protein. The data hold a few hundred thousand distinct CDR3 sequences, with 23% observed a single time. This entry is derived from a study of regulatory T cells in long-lasting Graves disease. The time point: persistent/refractory GD, antithyroid drugs over 5 years with positive TRAb. RNA from PBMCs was the source of the TCR library. Staff drew roughly 9 milliliters of peripheral blood into EDTA tubes. Overall study findings and caveats: Small numbers of samples may have cut accuracy. In persistent patients, shared public clonotypes (around 2,600) outnumbered those in new patients (966).

This sequence originates from a female donor with Graves disease. Sequencing used peripheral blood mononuclear cells (PBMCs), obtained when the disease was refractory, from a patient treated with antithyroid drugs. The chain employs TRBV7-8 and TRBJ1-1; no reliable D call. CDR3 sequence reads: CASSLRVGAGAMNTEAFF. The CDR3 region has the DNA TGTGCCAGCAGCTTAAGGGTGGGCGCAGGAGCTATGAACACTGAAGCTTTCTTT.